The next 2 T cell receptor beta chains were all read from a single sample in a study of blood T cell repertoires in COVID-19. Assay: immunoSEQ multiplex PCR; the TCRdb copy retains only in-frame clones and omits some. The sample has some 200,000 clones, about 87% seen once; the top ten hold around 1%. The specimen was peripheral blood. The origin of the receptors is a woman aged 18 to 35 who had recovered from COVID-19.

The gene calls are TRBV7-8 and TRBJ2-5, with TRBD2 matching over 8 bases. Per the germline V gene, CDR1 is SGHVS and CDR2 is FQNEAQ. Trimming removed 8 bases from V and 2 bases from J; junction bases left unmatched: 10. This CDR3 is 15 amino acids long. The CDR3 loop reads CASLKSGGIQETQYF. The CDR3 coding sequence is TGTGCCAGCCTGAAGAGCGGGGGTATACAAGAGACCCAGTACTTC.

The genes are TRBV19 and TRBJ1-1; 9 nucleotides line up with TRBD1. The V gene's germline CDR1 is LNHDA and CDR2 SQIVND (reference sequence). The J segment lost 5 bases and the V segment lost 4 bases, leaving 5 bases of the junction unmatched. This CDR3 contains 14 residues. The CDR3 loop is CASSTGTGRTEAFF. The CDR3 DNA is TGTGCCAGTAGTACCGGGACAGGGAGAACTGAAGCTTTCTTT.